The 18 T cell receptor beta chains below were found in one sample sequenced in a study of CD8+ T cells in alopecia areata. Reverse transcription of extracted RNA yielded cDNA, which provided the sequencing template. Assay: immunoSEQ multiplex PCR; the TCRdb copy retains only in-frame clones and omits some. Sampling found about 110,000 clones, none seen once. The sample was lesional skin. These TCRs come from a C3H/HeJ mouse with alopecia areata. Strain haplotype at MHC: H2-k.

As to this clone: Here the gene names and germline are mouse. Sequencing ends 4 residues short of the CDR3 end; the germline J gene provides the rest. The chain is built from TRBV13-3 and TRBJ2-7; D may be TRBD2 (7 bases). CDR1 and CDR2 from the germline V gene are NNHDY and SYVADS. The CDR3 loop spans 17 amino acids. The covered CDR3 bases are TGTGCCAGCAGTGCCCAGGAGGGGGGGTGGGGGGAATAT. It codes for CASSAQEGGWGEY. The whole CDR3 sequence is CASSAQEGGWGEYEQYF.

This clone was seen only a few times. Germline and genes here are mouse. CDR3 region: CASRGDRGQSSDYTF. The DNA read from the CDR3 is TGTGCCAGCAGGGGGGACAGGGGGCAGAGCTCC. The chain carries TRBV13-3 and TRBJ1-2, with 12 bases lining up with TRBD1. The read comes to an end 4 residues before the CDR3 does, leaving the germline J gene to fill in the end. The germline V gene has CDR1 NNHDY and CDR2 SYVADS. CDR3 length equals 15 residues. The V segment lost 5 bases and the J segment 4 bases; nucleotides outside the gene matches: 6.

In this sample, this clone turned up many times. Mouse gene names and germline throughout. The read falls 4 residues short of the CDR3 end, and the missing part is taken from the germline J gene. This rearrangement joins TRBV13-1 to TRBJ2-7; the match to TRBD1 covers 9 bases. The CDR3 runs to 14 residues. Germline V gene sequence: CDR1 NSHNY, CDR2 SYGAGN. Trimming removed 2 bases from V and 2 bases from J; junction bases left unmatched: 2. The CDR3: CASSEGQGPYEQYF. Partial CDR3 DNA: TGTGCCAGCAGTGAAGGACAGGGGCCCTAT.

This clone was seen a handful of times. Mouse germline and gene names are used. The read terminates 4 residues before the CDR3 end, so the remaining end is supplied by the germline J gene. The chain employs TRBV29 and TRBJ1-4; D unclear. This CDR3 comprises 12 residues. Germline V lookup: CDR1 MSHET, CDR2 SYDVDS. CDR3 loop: CASRSGFERLFF. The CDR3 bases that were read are TGTGCTAGCAGGTCTGGGTTCGAA. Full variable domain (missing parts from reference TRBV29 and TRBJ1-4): DMKVTQMPRYLIKRMGENVLLECGQDMSHETMYWYRQDPGLGLQLIYISYDVDSNSEGDIPKGYRVSRKKREHFSLILDSAKTNQTSVYFCASRSGFERLFFGHGTKLSVL.

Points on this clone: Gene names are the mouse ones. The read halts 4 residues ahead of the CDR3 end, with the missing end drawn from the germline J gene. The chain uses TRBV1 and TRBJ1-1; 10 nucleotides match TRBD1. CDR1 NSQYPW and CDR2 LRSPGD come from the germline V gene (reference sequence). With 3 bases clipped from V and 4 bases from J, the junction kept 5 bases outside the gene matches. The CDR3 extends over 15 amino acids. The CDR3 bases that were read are TGCACCTGCAGTGCTTCCGGGACAGGGGTCACA. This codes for CTCSASGTGVT. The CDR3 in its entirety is CTCSASGTGVTEVFF.

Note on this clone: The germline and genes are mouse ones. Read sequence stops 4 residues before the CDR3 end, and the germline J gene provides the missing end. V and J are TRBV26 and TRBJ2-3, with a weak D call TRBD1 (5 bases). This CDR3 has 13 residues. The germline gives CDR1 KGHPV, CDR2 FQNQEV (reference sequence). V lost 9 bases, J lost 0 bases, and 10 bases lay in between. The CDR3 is CARNQGSAETLYF. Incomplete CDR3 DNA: TGTGCCAGAAATCAGGGTAGTGCAGAA.

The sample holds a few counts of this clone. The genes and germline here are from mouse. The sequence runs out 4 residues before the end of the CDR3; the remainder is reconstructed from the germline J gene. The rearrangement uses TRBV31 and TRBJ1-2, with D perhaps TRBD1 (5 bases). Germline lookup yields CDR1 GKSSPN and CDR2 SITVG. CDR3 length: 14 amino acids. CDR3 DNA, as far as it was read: TGTGCCTGGAGTCTATGGGACTGGGGAGGC. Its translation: CAWSLWDWGG. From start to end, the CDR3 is CAWSLWDWGGDYTF.

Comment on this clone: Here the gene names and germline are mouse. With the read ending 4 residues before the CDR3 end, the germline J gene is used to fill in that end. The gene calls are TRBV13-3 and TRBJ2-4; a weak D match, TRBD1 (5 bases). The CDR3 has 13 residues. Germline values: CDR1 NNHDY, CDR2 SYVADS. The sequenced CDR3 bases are TGTGCCAGCAGTGATAGGAAGGGGAAC. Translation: CASSDRKGN. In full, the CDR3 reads CASSDRKGNTLYF.

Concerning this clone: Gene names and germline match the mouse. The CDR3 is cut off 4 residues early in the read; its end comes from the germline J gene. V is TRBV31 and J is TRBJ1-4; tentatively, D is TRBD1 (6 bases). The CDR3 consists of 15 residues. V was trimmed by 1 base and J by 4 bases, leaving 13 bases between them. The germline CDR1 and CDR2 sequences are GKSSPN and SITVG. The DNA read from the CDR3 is TGTGCCTGGAGTCCCGGGACAAAAAACAACGAA. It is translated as CAWSPGTKNNE. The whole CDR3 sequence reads CAWSPGTKNNERLFF.

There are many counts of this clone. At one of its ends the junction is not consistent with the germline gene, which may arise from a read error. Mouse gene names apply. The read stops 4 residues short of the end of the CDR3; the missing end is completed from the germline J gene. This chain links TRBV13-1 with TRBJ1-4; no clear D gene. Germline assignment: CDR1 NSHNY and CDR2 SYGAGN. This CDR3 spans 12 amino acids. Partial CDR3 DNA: TGTGCCAGCGGTGACAAAAACGAA. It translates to CASGDKNE. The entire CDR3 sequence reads CASGDKNERLFF.

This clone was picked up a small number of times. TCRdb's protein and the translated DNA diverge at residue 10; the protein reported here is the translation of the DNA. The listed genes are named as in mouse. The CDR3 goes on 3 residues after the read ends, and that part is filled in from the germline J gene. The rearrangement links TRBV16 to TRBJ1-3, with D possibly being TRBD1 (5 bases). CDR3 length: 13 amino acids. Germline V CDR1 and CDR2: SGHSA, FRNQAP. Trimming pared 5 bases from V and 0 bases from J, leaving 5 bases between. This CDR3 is CASSGHSGNTLYF. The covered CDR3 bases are TGTGCAAGCAGCGGACATTCTGGAAATACG.

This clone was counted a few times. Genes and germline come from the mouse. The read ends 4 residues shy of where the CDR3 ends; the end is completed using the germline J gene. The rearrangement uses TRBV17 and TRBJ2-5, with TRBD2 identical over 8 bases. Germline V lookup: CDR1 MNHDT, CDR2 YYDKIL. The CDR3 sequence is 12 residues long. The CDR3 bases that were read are TGTGCTAGCAGCTGGGGGGCGGAC. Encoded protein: CASSWGAD. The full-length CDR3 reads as CASSWGADTQYF. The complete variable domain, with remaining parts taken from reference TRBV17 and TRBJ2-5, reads DTTVKQNPRYKLARVGKPVNLICSQTMNHDTMYWYQKKPNQAPKLLLFYYDKILNREADTFEKFQSSRPNNSFCSLYIGSAGLEYSAMYLCASSWGADTQYFGPGTRLLVL.

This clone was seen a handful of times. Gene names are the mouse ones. The CDR3 DNA, read in part, is TGCACCTGCAGTGCCTTGGCAGGGAGTCAAAAC. Translation gives CTCSALAGSQN. The CDR3, in full, reads CTCSALAGSQNTLYF. The chain recombines TRBV1 with TRBJ2-4, with a weak D call TRBD1 (5 bases). The sequenced fragment ends 4 residues before the CDR3 boundary, so the rest is inferred from the germline J gene. This CDR3 contains 15 residues. The germline V gene has CDR1 NSQYPW and CDR2 LRSPGD (reference sequence). The germline V and J ends were trimmed by 3 bases and 0 bases, with 10 bases remaining between them.

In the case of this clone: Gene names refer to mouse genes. The CDR3 reads CASSRGVGNSDYTF. The CDR3 bases that were read are TGTGCCAGCAGTAGGGGTGTAGGGAACTCC. The chain links TRBV13-3 to TRBJ1-2, with D tentatively TRBD1 (5 bases). The CDR3 is cut off 4 residues early in the read; its end comes from the germline J gene. The length of the CDR3 is 14 residues. The germline V gene encodes CDR1 NNHDY and CDR2 SYVADS. V gave up 4 bases and J gave up 2 bases, with 12 bases separating them.

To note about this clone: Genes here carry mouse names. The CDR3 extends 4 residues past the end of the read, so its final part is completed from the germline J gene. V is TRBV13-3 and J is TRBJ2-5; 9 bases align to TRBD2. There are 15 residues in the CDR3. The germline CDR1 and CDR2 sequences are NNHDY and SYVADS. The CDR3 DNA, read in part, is TGTGCCAGCAGTGTCCGACTGGGGGAGGGAGAC. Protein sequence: CASSVRLGEGD. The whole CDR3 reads CASSVRLGEGDTQYF.

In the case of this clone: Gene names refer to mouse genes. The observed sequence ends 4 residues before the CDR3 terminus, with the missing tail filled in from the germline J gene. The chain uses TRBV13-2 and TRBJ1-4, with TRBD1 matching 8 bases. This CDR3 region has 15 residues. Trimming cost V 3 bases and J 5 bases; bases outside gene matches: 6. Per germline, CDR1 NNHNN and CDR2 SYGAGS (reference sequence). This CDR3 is CASGAGQGINERLFF. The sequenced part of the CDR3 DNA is TGTGCCAGCGGTGCAGGACAGGGAATAAACGAA.

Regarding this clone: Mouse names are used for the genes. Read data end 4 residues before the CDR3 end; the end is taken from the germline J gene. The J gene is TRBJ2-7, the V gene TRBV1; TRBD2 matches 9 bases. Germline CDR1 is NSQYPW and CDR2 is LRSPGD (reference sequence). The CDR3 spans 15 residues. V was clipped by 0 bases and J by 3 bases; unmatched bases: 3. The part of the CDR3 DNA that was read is TGCACCTGCAGTGCAGACGGGACTGGGAACTAT. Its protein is CTCSADGTGNY. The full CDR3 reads CTCSADGTGNYEQYF. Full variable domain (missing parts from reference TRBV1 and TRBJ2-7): VTLLEQNPRWRLVPRGQAVNLRCILKNSQYPWMSWYQQDLQKQLQWLFTLRSPGDKEVKSLPGADYLATRVTDTELRLQVANMSQGRTLYCTCSADGTGNYEQYFGPGTRLTVL.

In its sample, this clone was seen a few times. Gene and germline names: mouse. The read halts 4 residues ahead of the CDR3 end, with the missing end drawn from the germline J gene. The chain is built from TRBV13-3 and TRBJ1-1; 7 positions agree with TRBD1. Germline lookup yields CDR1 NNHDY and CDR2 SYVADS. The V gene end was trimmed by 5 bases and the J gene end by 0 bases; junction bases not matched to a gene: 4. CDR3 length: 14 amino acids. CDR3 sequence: CASRGQVANTEVFF. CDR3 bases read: TGTGCCAGCAGAGGACAGGTTGCAAACACA.